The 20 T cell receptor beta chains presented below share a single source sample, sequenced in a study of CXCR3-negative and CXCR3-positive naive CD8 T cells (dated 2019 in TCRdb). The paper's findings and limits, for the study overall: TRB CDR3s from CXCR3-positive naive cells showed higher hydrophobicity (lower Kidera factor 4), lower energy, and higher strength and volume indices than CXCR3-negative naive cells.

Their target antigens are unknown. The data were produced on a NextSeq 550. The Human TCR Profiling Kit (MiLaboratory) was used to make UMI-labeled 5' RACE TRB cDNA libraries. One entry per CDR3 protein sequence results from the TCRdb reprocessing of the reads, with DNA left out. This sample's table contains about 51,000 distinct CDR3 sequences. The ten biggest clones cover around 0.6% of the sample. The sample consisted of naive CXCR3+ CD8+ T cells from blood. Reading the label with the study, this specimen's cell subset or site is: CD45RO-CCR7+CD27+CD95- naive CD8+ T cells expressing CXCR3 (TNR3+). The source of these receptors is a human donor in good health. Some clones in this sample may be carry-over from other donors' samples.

The CDR3 sequence is CASSQSGGGRTEAFF. This rearrangement joins TRBV4-3 to TRBJ1-1; TCRdb designates TRBD1, a call that cannot be tested without DNA. Germline V gene lookup returns CDR1 LGHNA and CDR2 YSLEER. The CDR3 covers 15 residues.

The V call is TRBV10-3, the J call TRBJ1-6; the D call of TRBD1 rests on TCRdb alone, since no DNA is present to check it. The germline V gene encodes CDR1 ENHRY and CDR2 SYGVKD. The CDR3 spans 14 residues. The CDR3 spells CAISEVQGDSPLHF.

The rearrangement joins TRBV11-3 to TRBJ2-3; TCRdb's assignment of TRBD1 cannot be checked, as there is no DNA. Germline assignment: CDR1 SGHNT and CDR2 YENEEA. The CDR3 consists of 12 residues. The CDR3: CASSPRGGTQYF.

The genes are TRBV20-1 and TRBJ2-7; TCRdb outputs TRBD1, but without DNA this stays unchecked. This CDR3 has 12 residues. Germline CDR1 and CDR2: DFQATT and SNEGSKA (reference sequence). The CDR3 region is CSATDSLYEQYF.

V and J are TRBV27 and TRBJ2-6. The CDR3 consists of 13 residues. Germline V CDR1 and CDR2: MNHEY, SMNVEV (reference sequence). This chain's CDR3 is CASSFSGANVLTF.

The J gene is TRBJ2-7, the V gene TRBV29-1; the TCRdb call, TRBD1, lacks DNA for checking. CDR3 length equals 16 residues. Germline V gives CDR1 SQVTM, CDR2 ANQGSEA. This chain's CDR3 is CSVQGISHPYGYEQYF.

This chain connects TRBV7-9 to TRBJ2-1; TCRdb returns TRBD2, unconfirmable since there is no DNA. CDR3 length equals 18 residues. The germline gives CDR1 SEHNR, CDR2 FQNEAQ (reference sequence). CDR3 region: CASSLLARGGLSDNEQFF. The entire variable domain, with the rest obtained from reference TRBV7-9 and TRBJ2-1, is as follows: DTGVSQNPRHKITKRGQNVTFRCDPISEHNRLYWYRQTLGQGPEFLTYFQNEAQLEKSRLLSDRFSAERPKGSFSTLEIQRTEQGDSAMYLCASSLLARGGLSDNEQFFGPGTRLTVL.

The CDR3 loop is CASSRPRTQETQYF. The V call is TRBV5-5, the J call TRBJ2-5; the TCRdb D gene call, TRBD1, has no DNA to confirm it. The CDR3 sequence is 14 residues long. From germline, CDR1 is SGHKS and CDR2 YYEKEE (reference sequence).

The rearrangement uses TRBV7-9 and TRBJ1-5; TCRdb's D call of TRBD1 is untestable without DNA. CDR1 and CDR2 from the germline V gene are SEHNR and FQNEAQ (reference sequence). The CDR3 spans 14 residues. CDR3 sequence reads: CASSLTGGNQPQHF.

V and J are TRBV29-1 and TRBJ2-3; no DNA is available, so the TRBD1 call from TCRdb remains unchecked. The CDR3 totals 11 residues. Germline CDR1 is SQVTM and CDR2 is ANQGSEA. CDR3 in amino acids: CSVLVSGGEDF.

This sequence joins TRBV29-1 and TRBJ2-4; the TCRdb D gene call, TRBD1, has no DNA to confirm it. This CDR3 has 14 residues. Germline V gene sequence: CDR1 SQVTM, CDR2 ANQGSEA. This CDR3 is CSVDLGQGINIQYF.

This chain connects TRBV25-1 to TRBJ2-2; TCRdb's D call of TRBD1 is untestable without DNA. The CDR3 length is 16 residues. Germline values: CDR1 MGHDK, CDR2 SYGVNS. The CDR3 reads CASSDRQGPNTGELFF.

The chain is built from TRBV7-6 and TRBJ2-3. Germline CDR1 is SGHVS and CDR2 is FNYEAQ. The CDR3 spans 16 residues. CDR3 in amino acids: CASSLVTSGRTDTQYF.

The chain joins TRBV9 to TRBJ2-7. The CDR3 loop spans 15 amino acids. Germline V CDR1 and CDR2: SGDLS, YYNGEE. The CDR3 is CASSVAAGLHYEQYF.

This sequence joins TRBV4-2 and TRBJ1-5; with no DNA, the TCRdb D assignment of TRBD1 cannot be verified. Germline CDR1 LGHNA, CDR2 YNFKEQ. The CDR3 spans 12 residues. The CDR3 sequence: CASTTGNQPQHF.

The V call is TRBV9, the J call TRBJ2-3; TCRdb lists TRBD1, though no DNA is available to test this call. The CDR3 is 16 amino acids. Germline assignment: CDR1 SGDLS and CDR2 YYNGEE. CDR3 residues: CASSVDGGGVGDTQYF.

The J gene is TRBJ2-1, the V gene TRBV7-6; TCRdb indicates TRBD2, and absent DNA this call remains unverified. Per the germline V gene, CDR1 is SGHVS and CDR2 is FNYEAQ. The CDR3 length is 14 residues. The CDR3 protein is CASSYSGGAGEQFF.

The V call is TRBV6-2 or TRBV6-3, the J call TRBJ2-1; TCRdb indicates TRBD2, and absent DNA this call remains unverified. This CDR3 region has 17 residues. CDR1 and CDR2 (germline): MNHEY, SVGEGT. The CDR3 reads CASSYSLAGGPANEQFF.

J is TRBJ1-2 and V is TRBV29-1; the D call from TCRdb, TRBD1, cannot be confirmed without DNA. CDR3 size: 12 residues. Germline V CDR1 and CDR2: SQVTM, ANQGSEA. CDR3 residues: CSGDRGREGYTF.

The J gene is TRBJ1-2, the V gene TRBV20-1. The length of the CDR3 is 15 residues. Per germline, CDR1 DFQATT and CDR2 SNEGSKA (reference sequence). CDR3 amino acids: CSARDIQGTNYGYTF.